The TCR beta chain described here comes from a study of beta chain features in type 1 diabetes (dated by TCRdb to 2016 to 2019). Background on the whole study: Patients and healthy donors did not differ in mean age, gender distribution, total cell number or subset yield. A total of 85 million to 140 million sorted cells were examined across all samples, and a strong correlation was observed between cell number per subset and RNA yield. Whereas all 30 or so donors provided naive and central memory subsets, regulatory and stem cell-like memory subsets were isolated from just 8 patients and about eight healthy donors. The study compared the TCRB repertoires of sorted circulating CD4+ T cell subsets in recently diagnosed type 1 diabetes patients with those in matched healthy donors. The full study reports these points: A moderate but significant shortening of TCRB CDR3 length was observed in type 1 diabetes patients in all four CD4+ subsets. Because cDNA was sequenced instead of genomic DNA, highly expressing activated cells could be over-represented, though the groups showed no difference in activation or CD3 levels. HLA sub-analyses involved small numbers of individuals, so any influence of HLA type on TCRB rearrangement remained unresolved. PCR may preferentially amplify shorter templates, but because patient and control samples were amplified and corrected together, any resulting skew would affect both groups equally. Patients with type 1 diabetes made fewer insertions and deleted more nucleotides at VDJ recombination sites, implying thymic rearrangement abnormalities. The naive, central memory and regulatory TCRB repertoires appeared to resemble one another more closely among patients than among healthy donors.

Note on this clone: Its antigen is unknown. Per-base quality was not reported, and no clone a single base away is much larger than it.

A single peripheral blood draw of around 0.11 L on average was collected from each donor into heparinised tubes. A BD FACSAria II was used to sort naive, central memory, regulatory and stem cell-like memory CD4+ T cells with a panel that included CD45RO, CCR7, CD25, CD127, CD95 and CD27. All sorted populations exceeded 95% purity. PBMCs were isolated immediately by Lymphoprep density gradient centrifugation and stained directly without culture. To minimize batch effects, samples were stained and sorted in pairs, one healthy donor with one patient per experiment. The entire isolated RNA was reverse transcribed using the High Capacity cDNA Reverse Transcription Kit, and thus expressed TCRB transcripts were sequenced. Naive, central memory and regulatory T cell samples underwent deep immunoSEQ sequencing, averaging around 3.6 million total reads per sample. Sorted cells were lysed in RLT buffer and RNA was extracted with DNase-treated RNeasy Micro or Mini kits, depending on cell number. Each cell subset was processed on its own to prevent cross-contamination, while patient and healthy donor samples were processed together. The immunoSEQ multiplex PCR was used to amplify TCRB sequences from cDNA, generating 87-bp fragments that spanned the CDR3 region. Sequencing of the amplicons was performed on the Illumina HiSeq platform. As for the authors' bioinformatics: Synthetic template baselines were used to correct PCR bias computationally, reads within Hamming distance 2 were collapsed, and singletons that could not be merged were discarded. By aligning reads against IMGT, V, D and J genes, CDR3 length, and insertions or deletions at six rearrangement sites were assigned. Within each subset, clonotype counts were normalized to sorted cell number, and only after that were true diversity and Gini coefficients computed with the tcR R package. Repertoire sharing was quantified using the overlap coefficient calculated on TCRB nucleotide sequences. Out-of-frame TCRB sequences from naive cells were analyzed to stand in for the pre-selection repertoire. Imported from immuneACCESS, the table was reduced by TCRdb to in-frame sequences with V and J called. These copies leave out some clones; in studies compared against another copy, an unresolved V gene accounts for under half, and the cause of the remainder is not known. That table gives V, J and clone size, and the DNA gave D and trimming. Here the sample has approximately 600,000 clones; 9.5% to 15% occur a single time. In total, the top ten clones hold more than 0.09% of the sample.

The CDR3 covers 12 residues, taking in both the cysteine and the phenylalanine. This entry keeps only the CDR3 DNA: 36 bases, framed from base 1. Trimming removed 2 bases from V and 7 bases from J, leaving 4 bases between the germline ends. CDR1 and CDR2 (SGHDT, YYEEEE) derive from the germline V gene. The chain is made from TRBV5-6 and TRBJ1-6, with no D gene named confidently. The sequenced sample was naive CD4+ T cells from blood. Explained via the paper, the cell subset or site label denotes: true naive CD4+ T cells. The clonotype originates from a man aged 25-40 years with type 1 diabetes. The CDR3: CASSLWNSPLHF. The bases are TGTGCCAGCAGCTTATGGAATTCACCCCTCCACTTT.